These T cell receptor beta chains were read from a single sample in a study of graft-versus-host responses after intestinal transplantation. The antigens these receptors bind are not known. Method: immunoSEQ multiplex PCR; TCRdb's copy keeps in-frame clones and lacks some. The repertoire holds tens of thousands of clones, roughly 88% seen once, with approximately 0.11% in the top ten. The sequences come from unstimulated CD4+ T cells sorted from spleen or lymph node cells, collected before intestinal transplant. Every receptor here comes from a human donor who received an intestinal transplant. CDR3s include the opening cysteine and the closing phenylalanine or tryptophan. Each record gives: CDR3 protein, CDR3 DNA, clone size, V gene, J gene, D gene. D genes are given only for firm matches. Clone size, where shown, is once, few, many, or a class for clones that have expanded.

cdr3_aa: CATSDTYEQYF
cdr3_nt: TGTGCCACCTCTGACACCTACGAGCAGTACTTC
clone_size: few
v_call: TRBV2
j_call: TRBJ2-7
d_call: NA

cdr3_aa: CASSFRGYSNQPQHF
cdr3_nt: TGTGCCAGCAGCTTTCGGGGATATAGCAATCAGCCCCAGCATTTT
clone_size: NA
v_call: TRBV5-6
j_call: TRBJ1-5
d_call: NA

cdr3_aa: CASSAEASGGPPSSYNEQFF
cdr3_nt: TGTGCCAGCAGTGCAGAGGCTAGCGGGGGTCCCCCTAGCTCCTACAATGAGCAGTTCTTC
clone_size: NA
v_call: TRBV6-4
j_call: TRBJ2-1
d_call: TRBD2

cdr3_aa: CASSPHSGGADEQFF
cdr3_nt: TGTGCCAGCAGCCCCCATAGCGGGGGGGCTGATGAGCAGTTCTTC
clone_size: NA
v_call: TRBV9
j_call: TRBJ2-1
d_call: TRBD2

cdr3_aa: CASSGGRDGELFF
cdr3_nt: TGTGCCAGCTCCGGGGGGCGTGATGGGGAGCTGTTTTTT
clone_size: NA
v_call: TRBV6-1
j_call: TRBJ2-2
d_call: NA

cdr3_aa: CASSEGVNTEAFF
cdr3_nt: TGTGCCAGCAGTGAAGGGGTGAACACTGAAGCTTTCTTT
clone_size: NA
v_call: TRBV6-4
j_call: TRBJ1-1
d_call: NA

cdr3_aa: CASSVGLARETQYF
cdr3_nt: TGTGCCAGCAGCGTAGGACTAGCTCGGGAGACCCAGTACTTC
clone_size: NA
v_call: TRBV9
j_call: TRBJ2-5
d_call: TRBD2

cdr3_aa: CASSLWGDYGYTF
cdr3_nt: TGTGCCAGCAGCCTGTGGGGGGACTATGGCTACACCTTC
clone_size: once
v_call: TRBV28
j_call: TRBJ1-2
d_call: NA

cdr3_aa: CASSPQGVPNEKLFF
cdr3_nt: TGTGCCAGTAGTCCCCAGGGGGTTCCTAATGAAAAACTGTTTTTT
clone_size: few
v_call: TRBV19
j_call: TRBJ1-4
d_call: TRBD1

cdr3_aa: CASGVYEQYF
cdr3_nt: TGTGCCAGCGGAGTTTACGAGCAGTACTTC
clone_size: few
v_call: TRBV11-2
j_call: TRBJ2-7
d_call: NA

cdr3_aa: CASGTGGNTIYF
cdr3_nt: TGCGCCTCCGGGACAGGGGGAAACACCATATATTTT
clone_size: NA
v_call: TRBV4-1
j_call: TRBJ1-3
d_call: TRBD1

cdr3_aa: CASSLEGGGVQPQHF
cdr3_nt: TGCGCCAGCAGCTTGGAGGGGGGGGGAGTTCAGCCCCAGCATTTT
clone_size: NA
v_call: TRBV5-1
j_call: TRBJ1-5
d_call: NA

cdr3_aa: CASSQAGSGNYGYTF
cdr3_nt: TGTGCCAGCAGCCAGGCGGGGAGTGGGAACTATGGCTACACCTTC
clone_size: once
v_call: TRBV7-2
j_call: TRBJ1-2
d_call: NA

cdr3_aa: CASSFHDPGTEAFF
cdr3_nt: TGTGCCAGTAGTTTCCACGACCCGGGCACTGAAGCTTTCTTT
clone_size: NA
v_call: TRBV19
j_call: TRBJ1-1
d_call: NA

cdr3_aa: CASSSDRGGEQYF
cdr3_nt: TGTGCCAGCAGCTCCGACAGGGGGGGCGAGCAGTACTTC
clone_size: NA
v_call: TRBV7-2
j_call: TRBJ2-7
d_call: TRBD1